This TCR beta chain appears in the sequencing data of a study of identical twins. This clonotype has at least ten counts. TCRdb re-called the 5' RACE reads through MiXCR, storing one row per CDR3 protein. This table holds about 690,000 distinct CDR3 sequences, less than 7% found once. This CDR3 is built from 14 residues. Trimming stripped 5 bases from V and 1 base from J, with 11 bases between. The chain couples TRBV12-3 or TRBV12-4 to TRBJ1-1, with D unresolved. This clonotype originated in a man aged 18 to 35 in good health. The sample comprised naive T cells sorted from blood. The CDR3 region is CASSVSPGNTEAFF. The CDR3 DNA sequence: TGTGCCAGCAGTGTTAGCCCCGGGAACACTGAAGCTTTCTTT.